The 9 T cell receptor beta chains below come from one sample, sequenced in a study of response to subunit inactivated influenza vaccine (dated by TCRdb to 2017 to 2018). The method behind the library was RT-PCR. This sample was sequenced with an Illumina HiSeq 2500. Using fastp trimming at Q25 and MiXCR clonotype assembly, TCRdb reanalyzed the public sequencing data and kept in-frame beta chains. Each CDR3 protein gets just one entry, which takes the most common genes and DNA from the rows behind it. Within this sample are about half a million distinct CDR3 sequences, with around 25% of them counted one time only. The ten most abundant clones make up approximately 1.9% of the sample. The sample in question was CD4+ T cells sorted from PBMCs, obtained 5 days after vaccination. The receptors stem from a man between 45 and 60 years old who received an inactivated influenza vaccine. Donor details come from another sample of the same person, matched by shared clones.

CDR3 sequence: CSASWTGMSSYEQYF. The CDR3 nucleotides are TGCAGTGCTAGCTGGACGGGAATGAGCTCCTACGAGCAGTACTTC. This chain uses TRBV20-1 with TRBJ2-7, with D possibly matching TRBD2 (5 bases). The CDR3 loop spans 15 amino acids. CDR1 and CDR2 (germline): DFQATT, SNEGSKA (reference sequence). V was shortened by 3 bases and J by 0 bases, with 15 bases between the two germline ends.

The V call is TRBV5-1, the J call TRBJ2-3, with 7 bases lining up with TRBD2. There are 15 residues in the CDR3. The V and J ends lost 5 bases and 8 bases, in that order; junction bases with no gene match: 14. Germline V gives CDR1 SGHRS, CDR2 YFSETQ. CDR3 protein: CASRNSGVSQGTQYF. The CDR3 DNA reads as TGCGCCAGCAGAAACAGCGGGGTGTCCCAGGGTACGCAGTATTTT.

V gene TRBV10-3 combines with J gene TRBJ2-3, with 11 nucleotides matching TRBD2. The CDR3 contains 14 residues. The V and J ends lost 6 bases and 6 bases, in that order; junction bases with no gene match: 5. CDR1 ENHRY and CDR2 SYGVKD come from the germline V gene. CDR3 DNA sequence: TGTGCCATCAGGGGACTAGCGGACGTCGATACGCAGTATTTT. Protein: CAIRGLADVDTQYF.

The CDR3 DNA reads TGTGCCAGCAGCCGAGCGGGGGGGCCCACAGATACGCAGTATTTT. Its protein is CASSRAGGPTDTQYF. The chain has TRBV7-8 and TRBJ2-3; 10 bases map to TRBD2. Germline trimming cut 5 bases from V and 2 bases from J; bases unmatched to any gene: 4. The CDR3 extends over 15 amino acids. Per germline, CDR1 SGHVS and CDR2 FQNEAQ.

The chain combines TRBV7-9 with TRBJ1-5; no clear D gene. This CDR3 region has 12 residues. Germline V gene data show CDR1 as SEHNR and CDR2 as FQNEAQ (reference sequence). V was clipped by 0 bases and J by 8 bases, with 5 bases between them. The CDR3 bases are TGTGCCAGCAGCTTAGCAGGGAAGCCCCAGCATTTT. Its translation is CASSLAGKPQHF.

To note about this clonotype: A read error is possible here, since a much larger clone lies one base away. The chain couples TRBV20-1 to TRBJ1-4; no clear D gene. Per the germline V gene, CDR1 is DFQATT and CDR2 is SNEGSKA (reference sequence). There are 14 residues in the CDR3. The CDR3 loop reads CCATPQPSNEKLFF. CDR3 DNA sequence: TGCTGTGCTACCCCTCAGCCATCTAATGAAAAACTGTTTTTT.

The V call is TRBV12-3 or TRBV12-4, the J call TRBJ2-5; TRBD2 matches 14 bases. V gave up 7 bases and J gave up 2 bases; unmatched junction bases: 6. The CDR3 spans 16 residues. The chain's CDR3 is CASNVGLAGVQETQYF. In DNA form, the CDR3 reads TGTGCCAGCAACGTGGGACTAGCGGGGGTACAAGAGACCCAGTACTTC.

This clonotype has just a few counts. CDR3 sequence reads: CASSGTARINSPLHF. CDR3 DNA sequence: TGTGCCAGCAGCGGGACAGCTCGGATTAATTCACCCCTCCACTTT. The chain recombines TRBV7-2 with TRBJ1-6, with TRBD1 matching over 7 bases. Germline assignment: CDR1 SGHTA and CDR2 FQGNSA. This CDR3 has 15 residues. Germline trimming cut 5 bases from V and 6 bases from J; bases unmatched to any gene: 7.

The sample holds a few counts of this clonotype. The chain is built from TRBV6-2 or TRBV6-3 and TRBJ1-2; 7 bases are shared with TRBD1. The germline V gene has CDR1 MNHEY and CDR2 SVGEGT. The CDR3 loop spans 16 amino acids. Trimming at V came to 6 bases and at J to 6 bases, leaving 16 bases not matched to a gene. The CDR3 loop is CASRTTTGRSEDGYTF. In DNA, the CDR3 is TGTGCCAGCAGAACCACGACAGGGAGGAGCGAAGATGGCTACACCTTC.